Here is one TCR beta chain with its context. The data derive from a study of blood T cell repertoires in COVID-19. The CDR3 is 17 amino acids. Between the trimmed V and J ends, which lost 6 bases and 0 bases, there was a span of 18 bases. CDR1 is LNHDA, CDR2 SQIVND, per germline (reference sequence). In the study's own analysis: Amplification from reference gene primers served as the basis for estimated nucleated cell counts. The repertoire was sequenced with immunoSEQ multiplex PCR; TCRdb's copy has only in-frame clones and lacks some. V, J and clone size were drawn from that table, and D and trimming were deduced from the DNA. The table lists around 310,000 clones, about nine tenths of them singletons. Participant-given clinical history determined each cohort assignment. Symptom resolution, clearance, or two negative PCRs marked the recovered donors of Cohort 3.

Sequenced: PBMCs or T cells enriched from blood (not recorded which). The chain couples TRBV19 to TRBJ2-1; no definite D call. The source of this sequence is a woman in her 40s who had recovered from COVID-19. CDR3 nucleotides: TGTGCCAGTAGCGTACTTTCCCCCTCGAGCTCCTACAATGAGCAGTTCTTC. Residues: CASSVLSPSSSYNEQFF.